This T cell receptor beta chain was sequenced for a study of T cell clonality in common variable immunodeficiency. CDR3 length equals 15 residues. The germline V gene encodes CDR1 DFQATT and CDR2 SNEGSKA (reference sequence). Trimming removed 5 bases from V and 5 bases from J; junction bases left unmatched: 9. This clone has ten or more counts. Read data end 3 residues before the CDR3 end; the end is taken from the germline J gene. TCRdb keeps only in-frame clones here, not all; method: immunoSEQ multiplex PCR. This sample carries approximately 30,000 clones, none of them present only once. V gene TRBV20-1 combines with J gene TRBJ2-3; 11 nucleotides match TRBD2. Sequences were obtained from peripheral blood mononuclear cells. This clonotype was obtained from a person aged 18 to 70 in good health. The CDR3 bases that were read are TGCAGTGCTCCCTCTACTAGCGGGAGTCTAGATACG. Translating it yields CSAPSTSGSLDT. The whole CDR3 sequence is CSAPSTSGSLDTQYF.